These 29 T cell receptor beta chains were sequenced from one sample in a study of blood T cell repertoires in COVID-19. Sequenced by immunoSEQ multiplex PCR; TCRdb stores in-frame clones only, minus some. Of 90,000 to 150,000 clones listed, almost 90% are singletons. Sequencing was done on a sample of peripheral blood. The source of these receptors is a woman in her forties or fifties with active or convalescent COVID-19.

The rearrangement joins TRBV6-2 or TRBV6-3 to TRBJ2-3; a possible D gene is TRBD1 (6 bases). V was trimmed by 5 bases and J by 3 bases, leaving 18 bases between them. The V gene's germline CDR1 is MNHEY and CDR2 SVGEGT. This CDR3 spans 16 amino acids. The DNA of the CDR3 is TGTGCCAGCAGTCCAGCCGGGACACTCAGAACAGATACGCAGTATTTT. Translating it yields CASSPAGTLRTDTQYF.

The chain recombines TRBV7-9 with TRBJ2-1, with a possible D match to TRBD2 (6 bases). The V gene's germline CDR1 is SEHNR and CDR2 FQNEAQ (reference sequence). Between the trimmed V and J ends, which lost 1 base and 4 bases, there was a span of 8 bases. This CDR3 contains 14 residues. CDR3 residues: CASSLGGNYNEQFF. CDR3 sequence (DNA): TGTGCCAGCAGCTTAGGCGGGAATTACAATGAGCAGTTCTTC. Full variable domain (rest looked up from reference TRBV7-9 and TRBJ2-1): DTGVSQNPRHKITKRGQNVTFRCDPISEHNRLYWYRQTLGQGPEFLTYFQNEAQLEKSRLLSDRFSAERPKGSFSTLEIQRTEQGDSAMYLCASSLGGNYNEQFFGPGTRLTVL.

The gene calls are TRBV27 and TRBJ1-6, with 7 bases identical to TRBD1. Germline V gives CDR1 MNHEY, CDR2 SMNVEV (reference sequence). J gave up 6 bases and V 7 bases, and 9 bases lay outside the gene matches. CDR3 length: 15 amino acids. The CDR3 reads CASTDRDSSNSPLHF. The CDR3 bases are TGTGCCAGCACTGACCGGGACAGCAGTAATTCACCCCTCCACTTT.

The chain combines TRBV29-1 with TRBJ2-1, with D unclear. This CDR3 contains 12 residues. V gave up 4 bases and J gave up 4 bases, with 8 bases separating them. In germline, CDR1 is SQVTM, CDR2 ANQGSEA. Written as DNA, the CDR3 is TGCAGCGTTGGTTACCTATACAATGAGCAGTTCTTC. Translation gives CSVGYLYNEQFF.

This chain links TRBV7-3 with TRBJ2-2; a possible D gene is TRBD2 (5 bases). V lost 2 bases and J lost 7, with 5 bases in between. Per the germline V gene, CDR1 is SGHTA and CDR2 is FQGTGA. The CDR3 is 12 amino acids. CDR3 amino acids: CASSLGSGELFF. DNA for the CDR3: TGTGCCAGCAGCTTAGGGAGCGGGGAGCTGTTTTTT.

This chain joins TRBV29-1 and TRBJ2-2, with 7 positions matching TRBD2. CDR1 is SQVTM, CDR2 ANQGSEA, per germline. The CDR3 runs to 13 residues. Losses at the gene ends were 4 bases for V and 5 bases for J; bases not matched to a gene: 4. CDR3 amino acids: CSVVGAGTGELFF. The CDR3 DNA reads TGCAGCGTTGTGGGAGCGGGAACCGGGGAGCTGTTTTTT.

The V call is TRBV5-6, the J call TRBJ2-7; TRBD2 matches 16 bases. Looked up from germline, CDR1 is SGHDT and CDR2 is YYEEEE. Trimming removed 4 bases from V and 2 bases from J; junction bases left unmatched: 3. The length of the CDR3 is 16 residues. CDR3 sequence: CASSPGTSGGAYEQYF. In DNA form, the CDR3 reads TGTGCCAGCAGCCCCGGGACTAGCGGGGGGGCCTACGAGCAGTACTTC.

The V gene is TRBV28, the J gene TRBJ1-5; D gene ambiguous. The CDR3 length is 14 residues. The V gene lost 7 bases and the J gene lost 5 bases, with 15 bases spanning the gap. The germline V gene has CDR1 MDHEN and CDR2 SYDVKM. CDR3 nucleotides: TGTGCCAGCACCAAACGGGGAGTTCATCAGCCCCAGCATTTT. Protein sequence: CASTKRGVHQPQHF.

V usage is TRBV19 and J usage is TRBJ1-1; tentative D call: TRBD1 (5 bases). Germline-derived CDR1 and CDR2 are LNHDA and SQIVND (reference sequence). The CDR3 runs to 17 residues. The V and J ends lost 3 bases and 0 bases respectively, with 17 bases between them. The CDR3 is CASSIGRGENMNTEAFF. Here the CDR3 DNA reads TGTGCCAGTAGTATTGGTCGGGGGGAGAACATGAACACTGAAGCTTTCTTT.

This clone appeared a single time. The chain has TRBV3-1 (or the pseudogene TRBV3-2) and TRBJ2-2; D gene uncertain. The CDR3 runs to 17 residues. Deletions cut 0 bases from V and 7 bases from J, with 18 bases between. The germline V gene has CDR1 LGHDT and CDR2 YNNKEL (reference sequence). In DNA, the CDR3 is TGTGCCAGCAGCCAAGAAGATCCCCAATCCTTCGGCGGGGAGCTGTTTTTT. Its translation: CASSQEDPQSFGGELFF.

The CDR3 is CASSVAGSEQFF. CDR3 in DNA: TGTGCCAGCAGCGTAGCGGGAAGTGAGCAGTTCTTC. The chain uses TRBV9 and TRBJ2-1; tentative D call: TRBD2 (5 bases). The V gene lost 0 bases and the J gene lost 9 bases, with 7 bases spanning the gap. The CDR3 is 12 amino acids. In germline, CDR1 is SGDLS, CDR2 YYNGEE.

The rearrangement joins TRBV6-2 or TRBV6-3 to TRBJ2-1, with TRBD2 as a possible D gene (6 bases). The CDR3 has 13 residues. Trimming took 4 bases from V and 9 from J, leaving 13 bases between them. Germline CDR1 is MNHEY and CDR2 is SVGEGT. This CDR3 is CASSLGLVGEQFF. The CDR3 region has the DNA TGTGCCAGCAGTTTGGGACTTGTGGGTGAGCAGTTCTTC.

This chain connects TRBV11-2 to TRBJ2-5; tentatively, D is TRBD2 (6 bases). Trimming removed 1 base at V and 5 bases at J, with 14 bases between. Germline V lookup: CDR1 SGHAT, CDR2 FQNNGV. CDR3 length: 15 residues. CDR3 DNA: TGTGCCAGCAGCTTAGCTGCGGGACCGAGGGAGACCCAGTACTTC. Protein product: CASSLAAGPRETQYF.

This chain connects TRBV3-1 (or the pseudogene TRBV3-2) to TRBJ1-2; possibly TRBD1 for D (5 bases). The CDR3 covers 13 residues. The V gene's germline CDR1 is LGHDT and CDR2 YNNKEL (reference sequence). V lost 4 bases and J 8 bases, leaving 14 bases between the germline ends. CDR3: CASSPIGAGGYTF. Here the CDR3 DNA reads TGTGCCAGCAGCCCGATAGGGGCTGGCGGCTACACCTTC.

The J gene is TRBJ2-1, the V gene TRBV9, with TRBD2 matching 9 bases. Trimming removed 4 bases from V and 8 bases from J; junction bases left unmatched: 10. This CDR3 spans 15 amino acids. Germline assignment: CDR1 SGDLS and CDR2 YYNGEE. The CDR3 DNA is TGTGCCAGCAGCTTCCGAGCGGGAGGAGGACATGAGCAGTTCTTC. It codes for CASSFRAGGGHEQFF.

In this sample, this clone turned up once. The chain joins TRBV30 to TRBJ1-2; 8 bases fit TRBD1. The trim removed 1 base at V and 8 bases at J, leaving 0 bases unmatched. The CDR3 runs 11 residues. Germline V gene sequence: CDR1 GTSNPN, CDR2 SVGIG (reference sequence). For the CDR3, the DNA is TGTGCCTGGAGTGCAGGGGGCGGCTACACCTTC. It encodes CAWSAGGGYTF.

DNA for the CDR3: TGTGCCAGCAGCTCGAGGAACGCCTACACCGGGGAGCTGTTTTTT. Its protein is CASSSRNAYTGELFF. The chain carries TRBV11-1 and TRBJ2-2, with unresolved D. CDR3 size: 15 residues. Germline V lookup: CDR1 SGHAT, CDR2 FQDESV (reference sequence). The V end lost 4 bases, the J end lost 3 bases, and 12 bases lay between the germline ends.

This chain joins TRBV7-2 and TRBJ2-5; TRBD1 matches at 9 bases. After removal of 3 bases from V and 5 bases from J, the junction contained 4 bases not matched to a gene. CDR1 is SGHTA and CDR2 is FQGNSA in the germline V gene. The CDR3 runs 14 residues. The CDR3 sequence is CASSLDRGYETQYF. CDR3 DNA sequence: TGTGCCAGCAGCTTGGACAGGGGATATGAGACCCAGTACTTC.

The V gene is TRBV30, the J gene TRBJ2-4; the D is unclear. The CDR3 is 13 amino acids. With 2 bases removed from V and 11 bases from J, the gap between germline ends came to 16 bases. Germline assignment: CDR1 GTSNPN and CDR2 SVGIG (reference sequence). CDR3 in DNA: TGTGCCTGGAGTCGGAAAGTACCTCAGGTTCAGTACTTC. Its protein product is CAWSRKVPQVQYF.

This clone was seen only once. The V gene is TRBV7-8, the J gene TRBJ1-5; possible D gene TRBD1, 6 bases. Trimming stripped 6 bases from V and 5 bases from J, with 17 bases between. Germline V gene data show CDR1 as SGHVS and CDR2 as FQNEAQ. The CDR3 contains 15 residues. The CDR3 bases are TGTGCCAGCAGACCGGACAGACAACTTTATCAGCCCCAGCATTTT. It encodes CASRPDRQLYQPQHF. Variable domain in full (rest from reference TRBV7-8 and TRBJ1-5): GAGVSQSPRYKVAKRGQDVALRCDPISGHVSLFWYQQALGQGPEFLTYFQNEAQLDKSGLPSDRFFAERPEGSVSTLKIQRTQQEDSAVYLCASRPDRQLYQPQHFGDGTRLSIL.

The rearrangement joins TRBV28 to TRBJ2-1; 8 positions agree with TRBD1. CDR1 is MDHEN, CDR2 SYDVKM, per germline. The CDR3 is 15 residues long. V lost 3 bases to trimming and J lost 7 bases; unmatched junction nucleotides: 8. CDR3 sequence: CASSFPGTGTNEQFF. CDR3 coding DNA: TGTGCCAGCAGTTTCCCCGGGACAGGAACGAATGAGCAGTTCTTC.

The chain couples TRBV4-2 to TRBJ1-2; no clear D. The CDR3 length is 14 residues. V lost 0 bases to trimming and J lost 4 bases, with 9 bases between them. The germline gives CDR1 LGHNA, CDR2 YNFKEQ. The CDR3 protein is CASSQDRAAYGYTF. CDR3 DNA: TGTGCCAGCAGCCAAGATCGAGCGGCCTATGGCTACACCTTC.

V usage is TRBV6-2 or TRBV6-3 and J usage is TRBJ1-5; D gene uncertain. CDR3 size: 11 residues. The V end was cut by 0 bases, the J end by 12 bases, with 6 bases between. The germline gives CDR1 MNHEY, CDR2 SVGEGT. CDR3 residues: CASSYSTIQHF. In DNA form, the CDR3 reads TGTGCCAGCAGTTACTCAACTATCCAGCATTTT.

The V call is TRBV28, the J call TRBJ2-7; D not resolved. This CDR3 region has 13 residues. V was trimmed by 5 bases and J by 2 bases, leaving 10 bases between them. The germline CDR1 and CDR2 sequences are MDHEN and SYDVKM. This CDR3 is CASSPQIPYEQYF. Written as DNA, the CDR3 is TGTGCCAGCAGTCCGCAGATCCCCTACGAGCAGTACTTC.

The chain has TRBV30 and TRBJ2-3; D perhaps matches TRBD2 (6 bases). V was trimmed by 2 bases and J by 4 bases, leaving 13 bases between them. The germline gives CDR1 GTSNPN, CDR2 SVGIG (reference sequence). The CDR3 extends over 14 amino acids. The CDR3 DNA sequence: TGTGCCTGGAGTCGGTCTAGCGTCCCAGATACGCAGTATTTT. Translating gives CAWSRSSVPDTQYF.

The CDR3 bases are TGTGCCAGCAGCTTAGGAGCAGCGGGAAGCATCCGTGAGCAGTTCTTC. This gives the protein CASSLGAAGSIREQFF. This chain links TRBV7-2 with TRBJ2-1; 7 bases match TRBD2. V lost 1 base, J lost 9 bases, and 12 bases stayed unmatched. Per the germline V gene, CDR1 is SGHTA and CDR2 is FQGNSA. The CDR3 is made up of 16 amino acids.

V gene TRBV29-1 combines with J gene TRBJ2-2; 8 bases are shared with TRBD1. V was clipped by 4 bases and J by 6 bases; unmatched bases: 7. The CDR3 has 14 amino acids. Germline V lookup: CDR1 SQVTM, CDR2 ANQGSEA. CDR3 sequence reads: CSVVGQGFAGELFF. CDR3 DNA: TGCAGCGTTGTTGGACAGGGCTTCGCCGGGGAGCTGTTTTTT.

V and J are TRBV7-2 and TRBJ2-7; D may be TRBD2 (5 bases). The CDR3 covers 16 residues. Germline V gene lookup returns CDR1 SGHTA and CDR2 FQGNSA. V lost 5 bases and J lost 3, with 20 bases in between. The CDR3 DNA sequence: TGTGCCAGCAGCCCGGCCCACGCGCCGGAGGTCTACGAGCAGTACTTC. Translated: CASSPAHAPEVYEQYF. Full variable domain (missing parts from reference TRBV7-2 and TRBJ2-7): GAGVSQSPSNKVTEKGKDVELRCDPISGHTALYWYRQSLGQGLEFLIYFQGNSAPDKSGLPSDRFSAERTGGSVSTLTIQRTQQEDSAVYLCASSPAHAPEVYEQYFGPGTRLTVT.

In regard to this clone: The junction does not match germline at one end; this may be a read error. The V call is TRBV7-7, the J call TRBJ2-5, with 8 positions matching TRBD1. CDR1 and CDR2 (germline): SSHAT, FNYEAQ (reference sequence). This CDR3 is 15 amino acids long. The CDR3 is CASSLGTGSQETQYF. In nucleotides, the CDR3 is TGTGCTAGCAGCTTAGGGACAGGCTCACAAGAGACCCAGTACTTC.